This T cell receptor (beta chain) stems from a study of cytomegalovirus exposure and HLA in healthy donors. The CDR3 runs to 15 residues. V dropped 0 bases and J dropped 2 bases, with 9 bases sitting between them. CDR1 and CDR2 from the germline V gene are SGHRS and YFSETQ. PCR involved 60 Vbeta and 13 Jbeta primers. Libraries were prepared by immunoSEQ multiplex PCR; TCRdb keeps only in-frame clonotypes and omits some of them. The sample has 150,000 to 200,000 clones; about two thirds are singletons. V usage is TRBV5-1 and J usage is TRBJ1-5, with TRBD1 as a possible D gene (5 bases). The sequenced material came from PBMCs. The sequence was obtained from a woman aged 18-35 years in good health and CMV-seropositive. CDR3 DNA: TGCGCCAGCAGCTTGGTGGCGGGGGGCAATCAGCCCCAGCATTTT. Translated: CASSLVAGGNQPQHF.